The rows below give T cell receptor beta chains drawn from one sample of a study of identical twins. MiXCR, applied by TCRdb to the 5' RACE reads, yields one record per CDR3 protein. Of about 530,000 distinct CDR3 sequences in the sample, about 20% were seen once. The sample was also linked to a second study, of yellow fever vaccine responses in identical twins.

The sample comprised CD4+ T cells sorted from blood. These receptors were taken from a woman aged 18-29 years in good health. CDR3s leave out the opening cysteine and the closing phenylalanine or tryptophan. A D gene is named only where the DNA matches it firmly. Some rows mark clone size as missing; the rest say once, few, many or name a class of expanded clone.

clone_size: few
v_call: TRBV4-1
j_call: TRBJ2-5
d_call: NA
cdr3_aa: ASSQHPKETQY

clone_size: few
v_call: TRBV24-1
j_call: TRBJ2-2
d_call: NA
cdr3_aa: ATKKDLAGGELF

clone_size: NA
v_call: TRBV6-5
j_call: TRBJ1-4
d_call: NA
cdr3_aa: ASSYSSGGHEKLF

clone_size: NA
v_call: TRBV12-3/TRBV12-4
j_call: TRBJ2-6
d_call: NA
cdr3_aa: ASSFFRGSGANVLT

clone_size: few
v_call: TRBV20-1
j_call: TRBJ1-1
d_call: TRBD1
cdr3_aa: SARSGTANTEAF

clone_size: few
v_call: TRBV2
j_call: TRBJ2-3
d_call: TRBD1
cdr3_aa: AIRRGLASDTQY

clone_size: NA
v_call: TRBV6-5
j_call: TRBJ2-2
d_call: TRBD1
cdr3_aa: ASSYSWTGAGELF

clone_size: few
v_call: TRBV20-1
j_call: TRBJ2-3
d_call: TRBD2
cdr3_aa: SARDPGLAGLNTQY

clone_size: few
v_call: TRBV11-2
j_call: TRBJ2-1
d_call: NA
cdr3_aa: ASSLPIIANNEQF

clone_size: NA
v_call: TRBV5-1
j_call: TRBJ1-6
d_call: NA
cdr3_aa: ASSLERGVGSPLH

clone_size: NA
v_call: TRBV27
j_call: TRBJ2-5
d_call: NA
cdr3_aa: ASSSRISPTETQY

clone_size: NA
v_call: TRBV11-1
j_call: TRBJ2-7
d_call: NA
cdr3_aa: ASSLLGADSYEQY

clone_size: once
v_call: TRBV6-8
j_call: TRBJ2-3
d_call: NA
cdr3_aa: ASSSRTYSRTDTQY

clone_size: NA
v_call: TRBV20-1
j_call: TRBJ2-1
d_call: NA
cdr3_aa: SASAGQKYNEQF

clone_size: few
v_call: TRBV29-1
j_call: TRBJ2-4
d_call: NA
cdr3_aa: SVAVSATKNIQY

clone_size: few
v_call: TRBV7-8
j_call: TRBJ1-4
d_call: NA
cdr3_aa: ASSLARTGNEKLF

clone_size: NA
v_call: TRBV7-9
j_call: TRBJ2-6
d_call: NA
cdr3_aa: ASSLWGSSSGANVLT

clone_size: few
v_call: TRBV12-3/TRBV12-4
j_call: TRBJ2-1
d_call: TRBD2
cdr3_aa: ASRPGTSGAYNEQF

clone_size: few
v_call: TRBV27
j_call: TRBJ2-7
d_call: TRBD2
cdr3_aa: ASHKLPGLALHEQY

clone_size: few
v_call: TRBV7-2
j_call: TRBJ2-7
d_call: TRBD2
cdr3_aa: ASSYRLAGDEQY

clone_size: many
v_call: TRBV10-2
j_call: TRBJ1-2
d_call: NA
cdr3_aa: ASSPSGAYGYT

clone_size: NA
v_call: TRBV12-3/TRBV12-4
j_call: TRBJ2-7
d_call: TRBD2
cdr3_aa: ASRPGTSSYEQY

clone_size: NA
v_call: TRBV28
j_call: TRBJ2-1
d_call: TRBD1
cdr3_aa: ASSSPGGILYNEQF

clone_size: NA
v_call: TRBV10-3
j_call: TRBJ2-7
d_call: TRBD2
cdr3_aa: AINPTGLAGIYEQY

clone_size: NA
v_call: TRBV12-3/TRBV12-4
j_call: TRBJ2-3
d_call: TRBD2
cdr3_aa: ASSLSGANTDTQY

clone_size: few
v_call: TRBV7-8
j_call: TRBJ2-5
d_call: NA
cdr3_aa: ASSTRTRRETQY

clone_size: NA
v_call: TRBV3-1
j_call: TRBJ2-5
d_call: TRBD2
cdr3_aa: ASSQRAGWGGGQY

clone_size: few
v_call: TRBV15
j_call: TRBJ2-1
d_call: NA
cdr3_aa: ATSSRQVAHEQF

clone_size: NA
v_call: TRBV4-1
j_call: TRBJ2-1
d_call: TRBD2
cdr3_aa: ASARTSGGAKGGNEQF